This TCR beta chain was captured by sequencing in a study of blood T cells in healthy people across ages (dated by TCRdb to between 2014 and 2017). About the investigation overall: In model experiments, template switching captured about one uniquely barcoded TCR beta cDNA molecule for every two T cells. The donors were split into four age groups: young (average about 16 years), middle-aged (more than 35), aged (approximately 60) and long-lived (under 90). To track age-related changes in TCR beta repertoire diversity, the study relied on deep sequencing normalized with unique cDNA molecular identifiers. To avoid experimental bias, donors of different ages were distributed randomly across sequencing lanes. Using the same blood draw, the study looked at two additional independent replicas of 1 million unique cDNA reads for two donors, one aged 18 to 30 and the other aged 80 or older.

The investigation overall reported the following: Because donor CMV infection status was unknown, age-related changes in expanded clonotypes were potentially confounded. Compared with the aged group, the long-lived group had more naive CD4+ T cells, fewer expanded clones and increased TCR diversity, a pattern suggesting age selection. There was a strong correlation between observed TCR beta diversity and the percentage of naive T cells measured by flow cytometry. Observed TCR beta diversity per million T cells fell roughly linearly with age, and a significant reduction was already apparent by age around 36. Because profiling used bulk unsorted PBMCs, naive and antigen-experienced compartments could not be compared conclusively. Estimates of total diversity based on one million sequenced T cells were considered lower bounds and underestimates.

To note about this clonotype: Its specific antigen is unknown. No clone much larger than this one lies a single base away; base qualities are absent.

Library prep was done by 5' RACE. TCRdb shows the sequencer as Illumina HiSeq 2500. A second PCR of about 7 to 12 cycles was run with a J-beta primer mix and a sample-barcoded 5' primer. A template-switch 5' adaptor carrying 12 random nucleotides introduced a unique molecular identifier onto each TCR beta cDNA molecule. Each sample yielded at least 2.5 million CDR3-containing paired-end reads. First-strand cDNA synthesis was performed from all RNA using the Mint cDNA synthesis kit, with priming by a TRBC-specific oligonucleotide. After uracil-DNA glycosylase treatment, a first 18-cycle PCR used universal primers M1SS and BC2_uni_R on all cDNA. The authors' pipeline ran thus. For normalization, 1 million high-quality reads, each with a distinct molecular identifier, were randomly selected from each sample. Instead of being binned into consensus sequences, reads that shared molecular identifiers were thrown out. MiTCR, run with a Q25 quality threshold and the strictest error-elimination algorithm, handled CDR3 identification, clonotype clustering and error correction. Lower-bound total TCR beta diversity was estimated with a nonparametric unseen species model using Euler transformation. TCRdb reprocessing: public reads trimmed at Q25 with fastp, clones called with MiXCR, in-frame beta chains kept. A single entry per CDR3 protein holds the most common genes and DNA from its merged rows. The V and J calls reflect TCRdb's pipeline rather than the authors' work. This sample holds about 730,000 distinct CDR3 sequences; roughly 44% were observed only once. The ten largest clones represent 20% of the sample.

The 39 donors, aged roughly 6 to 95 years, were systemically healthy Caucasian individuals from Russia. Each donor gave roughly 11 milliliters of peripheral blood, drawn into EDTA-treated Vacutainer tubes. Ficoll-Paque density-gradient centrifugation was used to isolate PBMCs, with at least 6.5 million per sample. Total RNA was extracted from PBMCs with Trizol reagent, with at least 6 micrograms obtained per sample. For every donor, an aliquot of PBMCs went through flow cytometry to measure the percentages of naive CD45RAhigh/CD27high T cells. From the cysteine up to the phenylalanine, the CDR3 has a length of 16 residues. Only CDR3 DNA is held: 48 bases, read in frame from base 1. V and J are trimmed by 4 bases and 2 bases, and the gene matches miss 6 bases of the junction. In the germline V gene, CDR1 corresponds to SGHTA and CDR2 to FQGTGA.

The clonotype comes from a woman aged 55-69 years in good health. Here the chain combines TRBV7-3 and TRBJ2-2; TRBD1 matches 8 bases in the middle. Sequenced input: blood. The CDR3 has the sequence CASSSMDRVNTGELFF. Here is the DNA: TGTGCCAGCAGCTCAATGGACAGGGTAAACACCGGGGAGCTGTTTTTT.